These 12 T cell receptor beta chains came from one sample sequenced in a study of circulating CD8 cells and anti-PD-1 response in melanoma. Using around 16 ng of total RNA, TCR libraries were made with the QIAseq Immune Repertoire TCR panel. TCRdb reprocessed the reads with MiXCR, giving one entry per CDR3 protein. The profile shows under 700 distinct CDR3 sequences, about 8.6% of them singletons. Four subsets defined by PD-1 and/or TIGIT were sorted from live CD3+CD8+TCRalphabeta+ cells. Sequencing was performed on CD8+ T cells from PBMCs, taken at baseline or after one month of anti-PD-1 therapy (not recorded which). The receptor set was obtained from a human donor with melanoma.

In its sample, this clonotype was seen a few times. This CDR3 fails to terminate in the conserved phenylalanine or tryptophan, so it likely reflects a read error. The rearrangement uses TRBV12-3 or TRBV12-4 and TRBJ2-2, with D unresolved. The V end lost 2 bases, the J end lost 5 bases, and 6 bases lay between the germline ends. The length of the CDR3 is 13 residues. CDR3 amino acids: CASSLRVTGELFL. DNA for the CDR3: TGTGCCAGCAGTTTAAGGGTTACCGGGGAGCTGTTTCTT.

Sample share makes this clonotype medium-sized. The chain has TRBV7-9 and TRBJ1-2, with 7 bases matching TRBD1. J lost 6 bases, V lost 4 bases, and 11 bases had no gene match. The CDR3 spans 15 residues. Looked up from germline, CDR1 is SEHNR and CDR2 is FQNEAQ (reference sequence). The CDR3 protein is CASSSRTGARNGYTF. DNA of the CDR3: TGTGCCAGCAGCTCCCGGACAGGTGCCAGGAATGGCTACACCTTC. Based on the CDR3 plus reference TRBV7-9 and TRBJ1-2, the full variable domain is DTGVSQNPRHKITKRGQNVTFRCDPISEHNRLYWYRQTLGQGPEFLTYFQNEAQLEKSRLLSDRFSAERPKGSFSTLEIQRTEQGDSAMYLCASSSRTGARNGYTFGSGTRLTVV.

This clonotype is medium-sized within its sample. The chain is built from TRBV27 and TRBJ2-7; no clear D gene. Germline V gene lookup returns CDR1 MNHEY and CDR2 SMNVEV (reference sequence). V shed 4 bases and J shed 4 bases, with 14 bases lying between them. The CDR3 length is 14 residues. The CDR3 DNA follows: TGTGCCAGCAGTTCTGGCTGGGGAACTTACGAGCAGTACTTC. This translates into CASSSGWGTYEQYF.

This clonotype is medium-sized. The rearrangement joins TRBV12-3 or TRBV12-4 to TRBJ2-7; D uncertain. The V gene lost 0 bases and the J gene lost 2 bases, with 5 bases spanning the gap. The CDR3 is 13 amino acids. CDR3 sequence (DNA): TGTGCCAGCAGTTTAGCGGCACCCTACGAGCAGTACTTC. This encodes CASSLAAPYEQYF.

This clonotype counts as large (0.1 to 1%). The rearrangement uses TRBV7-9 and TRBJ2-7; possibly TRBD1 for D (6 bases). The CDR3 runs 14 residues. Germline V gene sequence: CDR1 SEHNR, CDR2 FQNEAQ (reference sequence). V was cut by 0 bases and J by 4 bases, with 10 bases left in between. CDR3 region: CASSLALRGYEQYF. The CDR3 coding sequence is TGTGCCAGCAGCTTAGCGCTAAGGGGGTACGAGCAGTACTTC.

This clonotype is labeled medium-sized (0.01 to 0.1%). The CDR3 sequence is CAIGNGARETQYF. Here the CDR3 DNA reads TGTGCCATCGGTAACGGAGCACGGGAGACCCAGTACTTC. The chain has TRBV28 and TRBJ2-5; D gene uncertain. Deletions cut 10 bases from V and 5 bases from J, with 17 bases between. This CDR3 region has 13 residues. Germline CDR1 and CDR2: MDHEN and SYDVKM.

A word on this clonotype: One base away lies a much larger clone, so this may be a sequencing read error. This likely comes from a read error, as the CDR3 has no conserved phenylalanine or tryptophan at its end. The chain recombines TRBV2 with TRBJ2-1, with 11 nucleotides matching TRBD2. This CDR3 has 13 residues. Per the germline V gene, CDR1 is SNHLY and CDR2 is FYNNEI. After removal of 7 bases from V and 9 bases from J, the junction contained 5 bases not matched to a gene. The CDR3 reads CASILAGATEQFS. CDR3 nucleotides: TGTGCCAGCATACTAGCGGGGGCTACTGAGCAGTTCTCC.

J is TRBJ2-7 and V is TRBV2, with D perhaps TRBD2 (6 bases). This CDR3 region has 14 residues. CDR1 and CDR2 (germline): SNHLY, FYNNEI. The V end was cut by 7 bases, the J end by 7 bases, with 20 bases between. CDR3 amino acids: CASTAGGFSGEQYF. DNA for the CDR3: TGTGCCAGCACAGCTGGAGGGTTTTCGGGTGAGCAGTACTTC.

By sample fraction, this clonotype is medium-sized (0.01 to 0.1%). This rearrangement joins TRBV14 to TRBJ2-2, with a weak D call TRBD2 (6 bases). Germline CDR1 reads SGHDN; CDR2 reads FVKESK. V lost 0 bases to trimming and J lost 2 bases, with 13 bases between them. This CDR3 has 17 amino acids. DNA of the CDR3: TGTGCCAGCAGCCAAGATAGGGCGGGGATCAACACCGGGGAGCTGTTTTTT. Protein: CASSQDRAGINTGELFF.

This clonotype is deemed medium-sized. The chain combines TRBV28 with TRBJ2-7; tentative D call: TRBD2 (6 bases). Germline assignment: CDR1 MDHEN and CDR2 SYDVKM. CDR3 size: 16 residues. The V and J ends lost 6 bases and 6 bases respectively, with 24 bases between them. In nucleotides, the CDR3 is TGTGCCAGCAGCCTAATGTTGCCGTCGGCGGGAACCGAGCAGTACTTC. Translated: CASSLMLPSAGTEQYF.

This clonotype is large (0.1 to 1%) in the sample. This sequence joins TRBV27 and TRBJ2-5; 9 bases align to TRBD1. Unmatched junction bases numbered 8, after V lost 3 bases and J lost 3 bases. The germline CDR1 and CDR2 sequences are MNHEY and SMNVEV (reference sequence). CDR3 length equals 16 residues. In DNA, the CDR3 is TGTGCCAGCAGTTTGCGACCGGGACAGGGAAAAGAGACCCAGTACTTC. It translates to CASSLRPGQGKETQYF.

In this sample, this clonotype is medium-sized. The chain couples TRBV20-1 to TRBJ2-7; unclear D gene. V lost 5 bases to trimming and J lost 0 bases, with 14 bases between them. The CDR3 contains 14 residues. Germline V gene data show CDR1 as DFQATT and CDR2 as SNEGSKA (reference sequence). The CDR3 sequence: CSAAPTEYSYEQYF. CDR3 coding DNA: TGCAGTGCTGCCCCGACGGAATACTCCTACGAGCAGTACTTC.